Given below is one T cell receptor (beta chain) in context. Germline is not matched at one junction end, which may reflect a read error. Primers: 60 Vbeta forward and 13 Jbeta reverse. Clones were read by immunoSEQ multiplex PCR, and TCRdb kept only the in-frame ones, dropping some. The sample has more than 95,000 clones; over 60% are singletons. This specimen comes from a study of cytomegalovirus exposure and HLA in healthy donors. Germline loops: CDR1 SSHAT, CDR2 FNYEAQ (reference sequence). This CDR3 contains 15 residues. V is TRBV7-7 and J is TRBJ2-5; 7 bases agree with TRBD1. The sequencing input was PBMCs. The receptor was derived from a female donor in good health and CMV-seronegative. Here the CDR3 reads CASSNPGTAQETQYF. Here the CDR3 DNA reads TGTGCTAGCAGCAACCCTGGGACAGCCCAAGAGACCCAGTACTTC. Supplemented by reference TRBV7-7 and TRBJ2-5, the full variable domain reads GAGVSQSPRYKVTKRGQDVTLRCDPISSHATLYWYQQALGQGPEFLTYFNYEAQPDKSGLPSDRFSAERPEGSISTLTIQRTEQRDSAMYRCASSNPGTAQETQYFGPGTRLLVL.